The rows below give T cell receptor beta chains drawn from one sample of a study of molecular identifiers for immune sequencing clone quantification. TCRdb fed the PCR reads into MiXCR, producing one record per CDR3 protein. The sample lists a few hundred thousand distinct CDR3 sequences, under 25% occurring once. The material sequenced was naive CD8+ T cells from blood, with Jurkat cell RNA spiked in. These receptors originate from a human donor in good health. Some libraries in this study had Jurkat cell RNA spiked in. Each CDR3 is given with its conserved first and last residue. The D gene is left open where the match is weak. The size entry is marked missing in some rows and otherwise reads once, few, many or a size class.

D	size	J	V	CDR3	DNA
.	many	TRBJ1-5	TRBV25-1	CASSPGILDQPQHF	TGTGCCAGCAGTCCAGGGATTCTGGATCAGCCCCAGCATTTT
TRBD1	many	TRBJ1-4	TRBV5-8	CASSLVYQGGKEKLFF	TGTGCCAGCAGCCTGGTATACCAGGGGGGGAAAGAAAAACTGTTTTTT
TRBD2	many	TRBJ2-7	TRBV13	CASSPTGTSREQYF	TGTGCCAGCAGCCCCACCGGGACTAGCAGAGAGCAGTACTTC
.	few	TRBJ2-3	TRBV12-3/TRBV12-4	CASSLGLGSGTDTQYF	TGTGCCAGCAGTTTAGGGTTGGGTAGCGGCACAGATACGCAGTATTTT
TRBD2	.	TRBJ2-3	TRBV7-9	CASSQGTRATDTQYF	TGTGCCAGCAGCCAAGGGACTAGGGCCACAGATACGCAGTATTTT
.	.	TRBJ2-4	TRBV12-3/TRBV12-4	CASSDLAKTIQYF	TGTGCCAGCTCTGACCTAGCCAAAACCATTCAGTACTTC
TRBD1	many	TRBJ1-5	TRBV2	CASSEDFGRGLAQPQHF	TGTGCCAGCAGTGAAGATTTCGGCAGGGGGCTCGCTCAGCCCCAGCATTTT
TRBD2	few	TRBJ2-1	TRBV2	CASRAGTSGGFSGNEQFF	TGTGCCAGCAGAGCCGGGACTAGCGGGGGATTCAGTGGGAATGAGCAGTTCTTC
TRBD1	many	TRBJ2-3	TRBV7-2	CASSSRGDRAPDTQYF	TGTGCCAGCAGCTCCCGGGGGGACAGGGCACCAGATACGCAGTATTTT
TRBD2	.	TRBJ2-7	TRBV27	CASSPSWGDYHYEQYF	TGTGCCAGCAGTCCATCCTGGGGGGACTACCACTACGAGCAGTACTTC
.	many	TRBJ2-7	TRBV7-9	CASSPGTQAEQYF	TGTGCCAGCAGCCCAGGGACACAGGCCGAGCAGTACTTC
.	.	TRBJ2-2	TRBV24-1	CATSDRRDRPGELFF	TGTGCCACCAGTGATCGACGGGACCGCCCCGGGGAGCTGTTTTTT
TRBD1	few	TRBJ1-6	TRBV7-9	CASSAAYGQADSPLHF	TGTGCCAGCAGCGCTGCTTACGGACAGGCAGACTCACCCCTCCACTTT
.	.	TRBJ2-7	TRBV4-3	CASSEALTGSYERYF	TGCGCCAGCAGCGAAGCCCTTACAGGGTCCTACGAGCGGTACTTC
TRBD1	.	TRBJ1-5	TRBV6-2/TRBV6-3	CASSSTGRLNQPQHF	TGTGCCAGCAGTTCGACAGGGAGGTTGAATCAGCCCCAGCATTTT
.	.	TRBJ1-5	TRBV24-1	CATSADGPSGNQPQHF	TGTGCCACCTCCGCGGACGGACCGTCTGGCAATCAGCCCCAGCATTTT
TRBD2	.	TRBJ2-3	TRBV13	CASSSTLAGGEKSTDTQYF	TGTGCCAGCAGCTCCACACTAGCGGGGGGGGAAAAAAGCACAGATACGCAGTATTTT
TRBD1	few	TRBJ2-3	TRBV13	CASSAYRGGTDTQYF	TGTGCCAGCAGCGCATACAGGGGAGGCACAGATACGCAGTATTTT
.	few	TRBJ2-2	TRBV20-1	CSARLRITGELFF	TGCAGTGCTAGGCTCAGGATTACCGGGGAGCTGTTTTTT
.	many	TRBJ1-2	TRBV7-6	CASSSTSQGGYGYTF	TGTGCCAGCAGTTCAACCTCACAGGGAGGATATGGCTACACCTTC
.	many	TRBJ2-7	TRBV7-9	CASSLEGFAYEQYF	TGTGCCAGCAGCTTGGAGGGGTTTGCCTACGAGCAGTACTTC
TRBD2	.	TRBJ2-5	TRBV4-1	CASSPIPLAGGPQAPQYF	TGCGCCAGCAGCCCTATCCCCCTAGCGGGGGGGCCCCAAGCGCCCCAGTACTTC
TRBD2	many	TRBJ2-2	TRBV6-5	CASSYRDYNTGELFF	TGTGCCAGCAGTTACCGGGACTATAACACCGGGGAGCTGTTTTTT
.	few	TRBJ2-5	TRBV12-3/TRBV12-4	CASSLVEWAQETQYF	TGTGCCAGCAGTTTAGTGGAGTGGGCCCAAGAGACCCAGTACTTC